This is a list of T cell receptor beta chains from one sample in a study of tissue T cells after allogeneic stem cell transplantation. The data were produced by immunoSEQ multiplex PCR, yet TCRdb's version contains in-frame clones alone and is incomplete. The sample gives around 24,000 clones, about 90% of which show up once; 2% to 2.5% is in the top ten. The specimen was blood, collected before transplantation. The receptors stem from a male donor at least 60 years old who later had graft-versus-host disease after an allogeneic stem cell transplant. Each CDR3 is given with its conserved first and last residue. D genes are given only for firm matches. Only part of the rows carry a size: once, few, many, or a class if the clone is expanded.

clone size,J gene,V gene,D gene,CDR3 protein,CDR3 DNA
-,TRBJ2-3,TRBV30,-,CAWSVNADTQYF,TGTGCCTGGAGTGTAAACGCAGATACGCAGTATTTT
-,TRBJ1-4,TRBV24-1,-,CATSDLRDGKLFF,TGTGCCACCAGTGATTTGCGGGATGGAAAACTGTTTTTT
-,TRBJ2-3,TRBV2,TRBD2,CASRALAGAITDTQYF,TGTGCCAGCAGAGCCCTAGCGGGAGCGATCACAGATACGCAGTATTTT
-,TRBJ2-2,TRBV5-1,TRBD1,CASSRGQGTFGELFF,TGCGCCAGCAGTAGGGGACAGGGAACCTTCGGGGAGCTGTTTTTT
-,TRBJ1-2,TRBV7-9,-,CASSYMQGRRGYTF,TGTGCCAGCAGCTACATGCAGGGGAGGAGAGGCTACACCTTC
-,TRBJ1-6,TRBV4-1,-,CASSQRYGGADSPLHF,TGCGCCAGCAGCCAAAGGTACGGAGGGGCGGATTCACCCCTCCACTTT
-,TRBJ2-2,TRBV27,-,CASRVRGVKTGELFF,TGTGCCAGCAGGGTACGAGGGGTAAAGACCGGGGAGCTGTTTTTT
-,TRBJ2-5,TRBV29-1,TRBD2,CSVLRLAGGQETQYF,TGCAGCGTTCTTCGACTAGCGGGGGGGCAGGAGACCCAGTACTTC
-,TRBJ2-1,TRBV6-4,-,CASSDGSYNEQFF,TGTGCCAGCAGTGACGGCTCCTACAATGAGCAGTTCTTC
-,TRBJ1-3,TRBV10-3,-,CAISGVGNTIYF,TGTGCCATCAGTGGGGTTGGAAACACCATATATTTT
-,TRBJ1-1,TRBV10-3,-,CAISVDREAFF,TGTGCCATCAGTGTAGACAGAGAAGCTTTCTTT
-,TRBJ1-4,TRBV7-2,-,CASSRPGGGDEKLFF,TGTGCCAGCAGCCGCCCCGGGGGCGGTGATGAAAAACTGTTTTTT
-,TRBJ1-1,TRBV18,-,CASSPGSGNPAFF,TGTGCCAGCTCACCGGGCTCAGGGAATCCCGCTTTCTTT
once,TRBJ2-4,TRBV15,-,CATSRVAGHQGAKNIQYF,TGTGCCACCAGCAGAGTGGCAGGACACCAAGGGGCCAAAAACATTCAGTACTTC
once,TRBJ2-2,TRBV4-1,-,CASSQPRVPGELFF,TGCGCCAGCAGCCAACCCAGGGTTCCCGGGGAGCTGTTTTTT
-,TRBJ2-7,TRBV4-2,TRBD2,CASSPIAGGPSYEQYF,TGTGCCAGCAGCCCGATAGCGGGAGGGCCCTCCTACGAGCAGTACTTC
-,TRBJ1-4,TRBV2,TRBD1,CASDGTAGEKLFF,TGTGCCAGCGACGGGACAGCAGGCGAAAAACTGTTTTTT
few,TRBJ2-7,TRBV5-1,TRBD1,CASSLAPGTASYEQYF,TGCGCCAGCAGCTTGGCACCCGGGACAGCCTCGTACGAGCAGTACTTC
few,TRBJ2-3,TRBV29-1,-,CSVGGGLYTDTQYF,TGCAGCGTTGGAGGGGGACTCTACACAGATACGCAGTATTTT
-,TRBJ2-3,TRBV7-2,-,CASSLVGTASDTQYF,TGTGCCAGCAGCTTAGTGGGGACTGCCTCGGATACGCAGTATTTT
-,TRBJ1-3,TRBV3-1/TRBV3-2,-,CASSHREGSGNTIYF,TGTGCCAGCAGCCATCGGGAAGGGTCTGGAAACACCATATATTTT
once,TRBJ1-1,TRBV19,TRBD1,CASSIGPRGSAEAFF,TGTGCCAGTAGTATAGGTCCCAGGGGGAGCGCTGAAGCTTTCTTT
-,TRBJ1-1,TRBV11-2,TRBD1,CASSSGTGYTEAFF,TGTGCCAGCAGCTCCGGGACAGGGTACACTGAAGCTTTCTTT
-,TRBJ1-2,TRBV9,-,CASSVVLYGYTF,TGTGCCAGCAGCGTAGTACTTTATGGCTACACCTTC
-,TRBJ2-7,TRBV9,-,CASSASGGFVDEQYF,TGTGCCAGCAGCGCCTCAGGGGGGTTCGTCGACGAGCAGTACTTC
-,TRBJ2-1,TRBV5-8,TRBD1,CASSRPGTAYYNEQFF,TGTGCCAGCAGCAGGCCCGGGACAGCCTACTACAATGAGCAGTTCTTC
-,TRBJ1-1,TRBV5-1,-,CASSPGAGGNTEAFF,TGCGCCAGCAGCCCGGGGGCCGGGGGGAACACTGAAGCTTTCTTT
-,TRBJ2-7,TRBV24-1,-,CATSLPGEFYEQYF,TGTGCCACCAGCCTGCCGGGTGAGTTCTACGAGCAGTACTTC
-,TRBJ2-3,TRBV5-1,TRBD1,CASTEQGERTDTQYF,TGCGCCAGCACCGAACAGGGGGAAAGAACAGATACGCAGTATTTT
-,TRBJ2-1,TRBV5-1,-,CASSLASRSQSTEQFF,TGCGCCAGCAGCTTGGCTTCGAGGAGTCAATCTACGGAGCAGTTCTTC
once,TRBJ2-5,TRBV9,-,CASSVEGGDETQYF,TGTGCCAGCAGCGTAGAAGGGGGGGATGAGACCCAGTACTTC
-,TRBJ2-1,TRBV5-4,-,CASSLAPPRNDEQFF,TGTGCCAGCAGCTTGGCCCCCCCGCGGAATGATGAGCAGTTCTTC
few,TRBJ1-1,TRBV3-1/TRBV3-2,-,CASSSRIQGTGEAFF,TGTGCCAGCAGCTCGCGTATACAGGGAACAGGTGAAGCTTTCTTT
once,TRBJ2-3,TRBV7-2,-,CASSLWGITDTQYF,TGTGCCAGCAGCTTATGGGGTATCACAGATACGCAGTATTTT
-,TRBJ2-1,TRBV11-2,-,CASSYPGQYNEQFF,TGTGCCAGCAGCTATCCCGGACAGTACAATGAGCAGTTCTTC
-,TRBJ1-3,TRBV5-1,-,CASSLGHQAGNTIYF,TGCGCCAGCAGCTTGGGCCACCAGGCTGGAAACACCATATATTTT
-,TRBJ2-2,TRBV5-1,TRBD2,CASSSSGRAAAGELFF,TGCGCCAGCAGTTCCAGCGGGAGGGCCGCAGCCGGGGAGCTGTTTTTT
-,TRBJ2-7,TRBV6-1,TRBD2,CASRASGVSSYEQYF,TGTGCCAGCAGGGCTAGCGGGGTTAGCTCCTACGAGCAGTACTTC
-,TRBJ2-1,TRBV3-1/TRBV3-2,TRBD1,CASSQLGQGFSYNEQFF,TGTGCCAGCAGCCAACTCGGACAGGGGTTTTCCTACAATGAGCAGTTCTTC
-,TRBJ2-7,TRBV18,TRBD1,CASSLRDSTYEQYF,TGTGCCAGCTCACTCCGGGACAGCACCTACGAGCAGTACTTC
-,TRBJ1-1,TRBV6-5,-,CASSRNRNTEAFF,TGTGCCAGCAGTAGGAATAGGAACACTGAAGCTTTCTTT
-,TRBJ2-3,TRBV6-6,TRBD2,CASSRRSGGTTDTQYF,TGTGCCAGCAGCAGACGTAGCGGGGGGACCACAGATACGCAGTATTTT
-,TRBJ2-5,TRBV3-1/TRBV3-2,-,CASSQLGTQYF,TGTGCCAGCAGCCAATTGGGGACCCAGTACTTC
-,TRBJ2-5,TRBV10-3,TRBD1,CAISPQGTVKETQYF,TGTGCCATCAGCCCTCAGGGGACAGTTAAAGAGACCCAGTACTTC
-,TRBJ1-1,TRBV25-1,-,CASTPQGFPENTEAFF,TGTGCCAGCACTCCCCAGGGTTTCCCCGAGAACACTGAAGCTTTCTTT
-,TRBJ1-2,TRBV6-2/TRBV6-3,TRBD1,CASSKTGDYGYTF,TGTGCCAGCAGTAAGACAGGGGACTATGGCTACACCTTC
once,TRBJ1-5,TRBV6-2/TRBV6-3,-,CASSRQGLSNQPQHF,TGTGCCAGCAGTCGGCAGGGCCTTAGCAATCAGCCCCAGCATTTT
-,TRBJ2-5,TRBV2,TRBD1,CARQGWETQYF,TGTGCCAGACAGGGGTGGGAGACCCAGTACTTC
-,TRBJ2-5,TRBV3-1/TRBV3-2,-,CASSQDGTSWETQYF,TGTGCCAGCAGCCAAGATGGTACTAGTTGGGAGACCCAGTACTTC
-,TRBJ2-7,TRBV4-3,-,CASSQQPGPYEQYF,TGCGCCAGCAGCCAACAGCCGGGACCGTACGAGCAGTACTTC
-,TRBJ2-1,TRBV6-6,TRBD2,CASGAGASSYNEQFF,TGTGCCAGTGGAGCGGGGGCCAGCTCCTACAATGAGCAGTTCTTC
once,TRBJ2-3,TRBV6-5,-,CASITPGRDTQYF,TGTGCCAGCATAACCCCCGGGCGGGATACGCAGTATTTT
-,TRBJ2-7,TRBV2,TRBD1,CASLGGTGFFEQYF,TGTGCCAGCCTTGGGGGGACAGGGTTCTTCGAGCAGTACTTC
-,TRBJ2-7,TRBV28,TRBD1,CASSGGPISYEQYF,TGTGCCAGCTCAGGGGGCCCAATCTCCTACGAGCAGTACTTC
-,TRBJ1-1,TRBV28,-,CASTTGLVNTEAFF,TGTGCCAGCACCACGGGACTGGTGAACACTGAAGCTTTCTTT
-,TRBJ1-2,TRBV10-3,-,CAISAPGANYGYTF,TGTGCCATCAGTGCACCGGGCGCTAACTATGGCTACACCTTC